The 26 T cell receptor beta chains given below trace back to one sample, sequenced in a study of blood T cell repertoires in COVID-19. TCRdb's table, derived via immunoSEQ multiplex PCR, lists solely in-frame clones and lacks some. This sample carries around 250,000 clones, just over 85% of them seen once, and the ten largest clones take approximately 2.1%. The sequencing sample was made of peripheral blood. The receptors were sampled from a man under 40 who had recovered from COVID-19.

This chain links TRBV5-1 with TRBJ2-1, with 10 positions matching TRBD2. CDR3 length equals 16 residues. With V trimmed by 2 bases and J by 7 bases, 9 bases remained unmatched. Germline CDR1 SGHRS, CDR2 YFSETQ. CDR3 in amino acids: CASSFKLAGKGNEQFF. DNA of the CDR3: TGCGCCAGCAGCTTCAAACTAGCGGGGAAAGGAAATGAGCAGTTCTTC.

This sequence joins TRBV6-5 and TRBJ2-3, with TRBD2 identical over 14 bases. Germline assignment: CDR1 MNHEY and CDR2 SVGAGI. With 6 bases clipped from V and 4 bases from J, the junction kept 3 bases outside the gene matches. The length of the CDR3 is 15 residues. Written as DNA, the CDR3 is TGTGCCAGCAGGCGACTAGCGGGGGGGCCAGATACGCAGTATTTT. This translates into CASRRLAGGPDTQYF.

The V call is TRBV28, the J call TRBJ2-7, with a tentative D call TRBD2 (6 bases). V lost 3 bases and J lost 3, with 12 bases in between. The V gene's germline CDR1 is MDHEN and CDR2 SYDVKM. There are 14 residues in the CDR3. This chain's CDR3 is CASSFRGSGYEQYF. The CDR3 coding sequence is TGTGCCAGCAGTTTTCGGGGTAGCGGCTACGAGCAGTACTTC.

This clone was observed a few times. The chain carries TRBV10-2 and TRBJ2-2; 8 bases are shared with TRBD2. The CDR3 runs to 15 residues. Germline lookup yields CDR1 WSHSY and CDR2 SAAADI. V shed 10 bases and J 2 bases; nucleotides not matched to a gene: 9. For the CDR3, the DNA is TGCGCCACGCGGGGGGCGGGGCGAAACACCGGGGAGCTGTTTTTT. Protein: CATRGAGRNTGELFF.

The V call is TRBV6-2 or TRBV6-3, the J call TRBJ1-2; 7 positions agree with TRBD1. Per the germline V gene, CDR1 is MNHEY and CDR2 is SVGEGT. The CDR3 spans 14 residues. Trimming at V came to 0 bases and at J to 9 bases, leaving 7 bases not matched to a gene. The CDR3 here is CASSYSTGPPRYTF. DNA for the CDR3: TGTGCCAGCAGTTACTCGACAGGGCCCCCGCGCTACACCTTC.

This clone has only one observation. The chain uses TRBV5-8 and TRBJ1-5; no definite D call. V was clipped by 2 bases and J by 4 bases, with 7 bases between them. Germline V gene sequence: CDR1 SGHTS, CDR2 YDEGEE. This CDR3 has 13 residues. The CDR3 bases are TGTGCCAGCAGCTTCCGCGGTAATCAGCCCCAGCATTTT. It encodes CASSFRGNQPQHF.

This chain links TRBV3-1 (or the pseudogene TRBV3-2) with TRBJ2-7, with 9 bases that match TRBD2. This CDR3 is 15 amino acids long. Germline V CDR1 and CDR2: LGHDT, YNNKEL (reference sequence). With 3 bases clipped from V and 0 bases from J, the junction kept 3 bases outside the gene matches. This CDR3 is CASSQVGLASYEQYF. The CDR3 bases are TGTGCCAGCAGCCAGGTGGGACTAGCCTCCTACGAGCAGTACTTC.

V is TRBV4-1 and J is TRBJ2-1; 13 positions agree with TRBD2. Germline CDR1 reads MGHRA; CDR2 reads YSYEKL. This CDR3 region has 19 residues. The V segment lost 4 bases and the J segment 3 bases; nucleotides outside the gene matches: 12. The CDR3 DNA reads as TGCGCCAGCAGCCGTACCTTAGGGACTAGCGGGGACCTCTACAATGAGCAGTTCTTC. It encodes CASSRTLGTSGDLYNEQFF.

The chain is built from TRBV7-9 and TRBJ1-2, with 8 bases identical to TRBD1. Germline loops: CDR1 SEHNR, CDR2 FQNEAQ (reference sequence). V lost 0 bases to trimming and J lost 3 bases; unmatched junction nucleotides: 12. The CDR3 runs to 18 residues. The CDR3 loop is CASSLATGATSWYYGYTF. The CDR3 DNA follows: TGTGCCAGCAGCTTAGCGACAGGGGCTACCTCCTGGTACTATGGCTACACCTTC.

This chain uses TRBV19 with TRBJ2-1; the match to TRBD2 covers 9 bases. The CDR3 is 16 amino acids. V was clipped by 6 bases and J by 3 bases; unmatched bases: 9. Looked up from germline, CDR1 is LNHDA and CDR2 is SQIVND (reference sequence). The CDR3 nucleotides read TGTGCCAGTAGGATCGTAGCGGGGGCCCTCTACAATGAGCAGTTCTTC. Translating it yields CASRIVAGALYNEQFF.

The chain joins TRBV10-1 to TRBJ2-7, with TRBD2 identical over 12 bases. The V gene end was trimmed by 3 bases and the J gene end by 6 bases; junction bases not matched to a gene: 18. Germline CDR1 is WNHNN and CDR2 is SYGVQD (reference sequence). The CDR3 length is 19 residues. The CDR3 here is CASSDPLAGGLPPFFEQYF. The CDR3 bases are TGCGCCAGCAGTGATCCACTAGCGGGGGGACTCCCACCCTTTTTCGAGCAGTACTTC.

The genes are TRBV11-2 and TRBJ2-5; TRBD2 agrees at 10 bases. Germline CDR1 SGHAT, CDR2 FQNNGV. J gave up 5 bases and V 4 bases, and 13 bases lay outside the gene matches. CDR3 length: 17 amino acids. The CDR3 protein is CASSSSSIAGGLETQYF. CDR3 nucleotide sequence: TGTGCCAGCAGCTCCTCTTCAATAGCGGGGGGTCTGGAGACCCAGTACTTC.

This clone was observed many times. V gene TRBV12-5 combines with J gene TRBJ1-2; TRBD1 matches 9 bases. CDR3 length equals 14 residues. With V trimmed by 6 bases and J by 8 bases, 10 bases remained unmatched. In germline, CDR1 is LGHNT, CDR2 FRNRAP. The chain's CDR3 is CASGLRDRVGGYTF. CDR3 coding DNA: TGTGCTAGTGGCCTCCGGGACAGGGTGGGAGGCTACACCTTC.

The gene calls are TRBV18 and TRBJ2-3; 8 positions match TRBD1. This CDR3 is 16 amino acids long. Trimming removed 3 bases from V and 6 bases from J; junction bases left unmatched: 11. Germline CDR1 reads KGHSH; CDR2 reads LQKENI. The CDR3 DNA is TGTGCCAGCTCACCGATCTCCAGGGGGCGTATGGATACGCAGTATTTT. Its translation: CASSPISRGRMDTQYF.

The rearrangement joins TRBV24-1 to TRBJ2-5, with D perhaps matching TRBD2 (7 bases). CDR1 and CDR2 from the germline V gene are KGHDR and SFDVKD. Between the trimmed V and J ends, which lost 7 bases and 4 bases, there was a span of 12 bases. The CDR3 runs 13 residues. The DNA of the CDR3 is TGTGCCACCAGGGCGGGGGCAGGAGAGACCCAGTACTTC. It is translated as CATRAGAGETQYF.

This chain uses TRBV7-2 with TRBJ1-6; a possible D gene is TRBD1 (5 bases). The CDR3 extends over 13 amino acids. V was shortened by 7 bases and J by 14 bases, with 18 bases between the two germline ends. CDR1 and CDR2 (germline): SGHTA, FQGNSA. This CDR3 is CASTGPWGSSLHF. The CDR3 DNA sequence: TGTGCCAGCACTGGCCCTTGGGGCAGCTCCCTCCACTTT.

This clone was detected once. V gene TRBV3-1 (or the pseudogene TRBV3-2) combines with J gene TRBJ1-2, with TRBD1 matching 9 bases. This CDR3 is built from 12 residues. V lost 5 bases and J lost 10; bases outside the gene matches: 5. Germline CDR1 is LGHDT and CDR2 is YNNKEL (reference sequence). DNA of the CDR3: TGTGCCAGCAGCTTCGGGACAGGGAACTACACCTTC. This encodes CASSFGTGNYTF.

The chain carries TRBV10-2 and TRBJ2-3, with a tentative D call TRBD2 (6 bases). The CDR3 extends over 20 amino acids. Trimming removed 3 bases from V and 4 bases from J, with 29 bases in between. Germline V gives CDR1 WSHSY, CDR2 SAAADI. CDR3 DNA sequence: TGCGCCAGCAGTGACCCGACGTCAATGACCGGTGGGTGGAGGGCAGATACGCAGTATTTT. Translating it yields CASSDPTSMTGGWRADTQYF.

The CDR3 bases are TGTGCCAGCAGCGCCCAGGGGGCGGGTGGGACTAATGAAAAACTGTTTTTT. This codes for CASSAQGAGGTNEKLFF. The chain joins TRBV27 to TRBJ1-4; 8 positions agree with TRBD1. With 6 bases clipped from V and 2 bases from J, the junction kept 11 bases outside the gene matches. The germline CDR1 and CDR2 sequences are MNHEY and SMNVEV (reference sequence). This CDR3 contains 17 residues.

A few counts support this clone. This rearrangement joins TRBV24-1 to TRBJ2-2; no firm D call. CDR3 size: 14 residues. Trimming pared 2 bases from V and 1 base from J, leaving 4 bases between. CDR1 is KGHDR and CDR2 is SFDVKD in the germline V gene. The CDR3 DNA reads TGTGCCACCAGTGATTGGCAGAACACCGGGGAGCTGTTTTTT. It codes for CATSDWQNTGELFF.

This sequence joins TRBV15 and TRBJ2-1; D perhaps matches TRBD1 (5 bases). V lost 0 bases, J lost 12 bases, and 9 bases lay in between. This CDR3 has 12 amino acids. Germline V lookup: CDR1 LNHNV, CDR2 YYDKDF (reference sequence). DNA of the CDR3: TGTGCCACCAGCAGAGAAGGTAGGGGGCAGTTCTTC. This encodes CATSREGRGQFF. Drawing the rest from reference TRBV15 and TRBJ2-1, the complete variable domain is DAMVIQNPRYQVTQFGKPVTLSCSQTLNHNVMYWYQQKSSQAPKLLFHYYDKDFNNEADTPDNFQSRRPNTSFCFLDIRSPGLGDTAMYLCATSREGRGQFFGPGTRLTVL.

V is TRBV7-9 and J is TRBJ2-7; D is perhaps TRBD1 (6 bases). The germline V and J ends were trimmed by 2 bases and 5 bases, with 13 bases remaining between them. CDR1 and CDR2 from the germline V gene are SEHNR and FQNEAQ (reference sequence). The CDR3 consists of 14 residues. The CDR3 sequence: CASSLQNRVHEQYF. CDR3 bases: TGTGCCAGCAGCTTACAAAACAGGGTCCACGAGCAGTACTTC.

This chain joins TRBV2 and TRBJ1-6; D is possibly TRBD1 (6 bases). V was clipped by 4 bases and J by 7 bases, with 14 bases between them. The CDR3 is made up of 15 amino acids. Germline V gene sequence: CDR1 SNHLY, CDR2 FYNNEI. The DNA of the CDR3 is TGTGCCAGCAGTGTCCGGACAGCAGAGAATTCACCCCTCCACTTT. Its protein is CASSVRTAENSPLHF. The full variable domain, rest sourced from reference TRBV2 and TRBJ1-6, is EPEVTQTPSHQVTQMGQEVILRCVPISNHLYFYWYRQILGQKVEFLVSFYNNEISEKSEIFDDQFSVERPDGSNFTLKIRSTKLEDSAMYFCASSVRTAENSPLHFGNGTRLTVT.

The gene calls are TRBV9 and TRBJ2-3; the match to TRBD2 covers 12 bases. The germline V gene has CDR1 SGDLS and CDR2 YYNGEE. The trim removed 0 bases at V and 2 bases at J, leaving 7 bases unmatched. This CDR3 comprises 18 residues. In DNA form, the CDR3 reads TGTGCCAGCAGCGTAGATCCTAGCGGGGGGGCCTACACAGATACGCAGTATTTT. It specifies CASSVDPSGGAYTDTQYF.

The CDR3 loop reads CATSRDQIGELFF. The CDR3, as DNA: TGTGCCACCAGCAGAGATCAGATCGGGGAGCTGTTTTTT. The chain employs TRBV15 and TRBJ2-2; D not resolved. The CDR3 covers 13 residues. V was cut by 0 bases and J by 7 bases, with 6 bases left in between. Germline assignment: CDR1 LNHNV and CDR2 YYDKDF (reference sequence).

A word on this clone: Given a much more abundant clone one base away, this may be a read error. This chain connects TRBV12-3 or TRBV12-4 to TRBJ2-5; D gene unclear. Deletions cut 5 bases from V and 2 bases from J, with 3 bases between. CDR3 length: 11 amino acids. For the CDR3, the DNA is TGTGCCAGCAGTCTACAAGAGACCCAGTACTTC. It specifies CASSLQETQYF.